This TCR beta chain was sequenced for a study of control samples from healthy donors and cancer patients. Profiled with immunoSEQ multiplex PCR; TCRdb holds only in-frame clones, not every one. The sample lists 200,000 to 250,000 clones, 90% to 95% seen once, with less than 1.6% in the top ten. This clone was observed a single time. There are 14 residues in the CDR3. Germline assignment: CDR1 SGHRS and CDR2 YFSETQ. Trimming removed 4 bases from V and 7 bases from J; junction bases left unmatched: 6. The clonotype was recovered from a man aged 45 to 65 in good health. Sequencing was performed on blood. The chain employs TRBV5-1 and TRBJ1-4; 8 positions match TRBD1. This CDR3 reads CASSVGQGSEKLFF. CDR3 nucleotide sequence: TGCGCCAGCAGCGTAGGACAGGGAAGTGAAAAACTGTTTTTT.